This T cell receptor beta chain appears in the sequencing data of a study of T cell responses to AZD1222 COVID-19 vaccine. Study-level findings and limits: The donors showed a predominance of white British ancestry and of females, with possible underestimation of clonal diversity. Regions left unmutated in variants are reportedly the target of nearly half of spike-specific TCRs.

Assay: immunoSEQ multiplex PCR; the TCRdb copy retains only in-frame clones and omits some. The sample includes roughly 200,000 clones, approximately 89% seen only once; the top ten take approximately 3.4%. As regards this clone: Antigen unknown.

V gave up 6 bases and J gave up 7 bases, with 17 bases separating them. CDR3 length equals 14 residues. Germline lookup yields CDR1 MNHEY and CDR2 SMNVEV (reference sequence). J is TRBJ2-3 and V is TRBV27; D may match TRBD1 or TRBD2 (6 bases each). The clonotype originates from an adult who received the AZD1222 COVID-19 vaccine. The sample here was peripheral blood, taken 28 days after the second AZD1222 dose. Written as DNA, the CDR3 is TGTGCCAGCAGAGGGGGTGGCGGGATTAATACGCAGTATTTT. It translates to CASRGGGGINTQYF.